This is a list of T cell receptor beta chains from one sample in a study of cytomegalovirus exposure and HLA in healthy donors. The data were produced by immunoSEQ multiplex PCR, yet TCRdb's version contains in-frame clones alone and is incomplete. The sample has under 200,000 clones, more than 65% seen once; the top ten hold approximately 2.8%. Material: PBMCs. The receptors shown here come from a woman aged 40 to 49 in good health and CMV-seropositive. The CDR3 runs from the conserved cysteine through the conserved F or W. The D gene is left open where the match is weak. Some rows have no size entry. The others give once, few or many, or a class for an expanded clone.

V gene	J gene	clone size	D gene	CDR3 DNA	CDR3 protein
TRBV6-5	TRBJ1-2	.	.	TGTGCCAGCAGTTACTCCCTAGGGGGCTATGGCTACACCTTC	CASSYSLGGYGYTF
TRBV5-6	TRBJ2-7	few	TRBD2	TGTGCCAGCAGCACGACTAGCTACACCCCCTCCTACGAGCAGTACTTC	CASSTTSYTPSYEQYF
TRBV5-1	TRBJ2-2	.	.	TGCGCCAGCAGCTTACAGGGAGCCCGCCCCTTGAACACCGGGGAGCTGTTTTTT	CASSLQGARPLNTGELFF
TRBV10-3	TRBJ2-5	.	.	TGTGCCATCAGGACACAGGGATCGGAGACCCAGTACTTC	CAIRTQGSETQYF
TRBV5-8	TRBJ2-7	few	.	TGTGCCAGCAGCTTGAGCAGGATCTACGAGCAGTACTTC	CASSLSRIYEQYF
TRBV6-1	TRBJ1-1	.	.	TGTGCCAGCAGTGAAAGACGGGGTAACACTGAAGCTTTCTTT	CASSERRGNTEAFF
TRBV7-9	TRBJ1-4	.	TRBD1	TGTGCCAGCAGCCAGAGGGACAGTAATGAAAAACTGTTTTTT	CASSQRDSNEKLFF
TRBV9	TRBJ2-4	.	.	TGTGCCAGCAGCCTGGACGCAAAAGGGGACATTCAGTACTTC	CASSLDAKGDIQYF
TRBV29-1	TRBJ1-1	.	TRBD1	TGCAGCGTTGAAGTACAGGGGGCGGGTGAAGCTTTCTTT	CSVEVQGAGEAFF
TRBV18	TRBJ2-7	.	TRBD1	TGTGCCAGCTCACGACTAGGGACAGGGGGCTACGAGCAGTACTTC	CASSRLGTGGYEQYF
TRBV29-1	TRBJ1-1	.	.	TGCAGCGCCGAGGGCAGGAACCCGACAAGACCTCTATTT	CSAEGRNPTRPLF
TRBV6-6	TRBJ1-2	.	.	TGTGCCAGCAGTTCACAACAGGTTAACTATGGCTACCCCTTC	CASSSQQVNYGYPF
TRBV5-4	TRBJ2-2	.	.	TGTGCCAGCAGCTTGGAAAGCGTTCAGACCGGGGAGCTGTTTTTT	CASSLESVQTGELFF
TRBV9	TRBJ2-3	.	TRBD2	TGTGCCAGCAGCGTTGCCAGCGGGAGCCCAGATACGCAGTATTTT	CASSVASGSPDTQYF